This TCR beta chain appears in the sequencing data of a study of cytomegalovirus exposure and HLA in healthy donors. Primers for the PCR totalled 60 Vbeta and 13 Jbeta. In the authors' workflow: Per a later analysis, the number of unique TCR beta chains was about 80 million, of which 9 million to 14 million were shared. Profiling relied on immunoSEQ multiplex PCR, and the TCRdb table lists in-frame clones only, not all of them. That table is the source of V, J and clone size, and D and trimming were worked out from the DNA. The table shows about 180,000 clones, with nearly 80% occurring only once. Among the donors, all were healthy bone marrow donors. V was cut by 6 bases and J by 3 bases, with 12 bases left in between. Germline lookup yields CDR1 MNHNY and CDR2 SVGAGI (reference sequence). The CDR3 sequence is 13 residues long. Study-wide findings and caveats: Reports described diagnosis of cytomegalovirus status by the classifier as highly specific and sensitive. In a later analysis, TCR beta V- and J-gene trimming showed a link to a missense DCLRE1C variant.

Comment on this clone: Its specificity is unknown.

The chain employs TRBV6-6 and TRBJ2-7; D is undetermined. Sequencing input: PBMCs. This sequence was found in a man aged 35 to 55 in good health and CMV-seropositive. CDR3 amino acids: CASRQHINYEQYF. CDR3 DNA: TGTGCCAGCAGACAGCACATTAACTACGAGCAGTACTTC.